This TCR beta chain appears in the sequencing data of a study of blood T cell repertoires in COVID-19. The overall study: T cells, B-cell-depleted T cells, or PBMCs provided the cDNA or gDNA that served as material.

This CDR3 is built from 14 residues. With V trimmed by 6 bases and J by 9 bases, 5 bases remained unmatched. CDR1 and CDR2 (germline): SNHLY, FYNNEI. It was during active infection that Seattle patients were enrolled and then longitudinally followed. Per the original methods: Amplified reference gene primers provided the basis for estimating nucleated cell counts. Only in-frame clones appear in the TCRdb table, and some are missing; sequencing was by immunoSEQ multiplex PCR. D and trimming were read from the DNA, whereas the V and J calls and clone size are those reported in that table. The sample lists about 160,000 clones; under 85% were seen once.

This chain links TRBV2 with TRBJ2-1; TRBD2 matches at 13 bases. What was sequenced was peripheral blood. The TCR originated in an elderly man with COVID-19, enrolled during active disease. This CDR3 is CASRGLAGYFEQFF. In nucleotides, the CDR3 is TGTGCCAGCAGGGGACTAGCGGGGTACTTTGAGCAGTTCTTC.